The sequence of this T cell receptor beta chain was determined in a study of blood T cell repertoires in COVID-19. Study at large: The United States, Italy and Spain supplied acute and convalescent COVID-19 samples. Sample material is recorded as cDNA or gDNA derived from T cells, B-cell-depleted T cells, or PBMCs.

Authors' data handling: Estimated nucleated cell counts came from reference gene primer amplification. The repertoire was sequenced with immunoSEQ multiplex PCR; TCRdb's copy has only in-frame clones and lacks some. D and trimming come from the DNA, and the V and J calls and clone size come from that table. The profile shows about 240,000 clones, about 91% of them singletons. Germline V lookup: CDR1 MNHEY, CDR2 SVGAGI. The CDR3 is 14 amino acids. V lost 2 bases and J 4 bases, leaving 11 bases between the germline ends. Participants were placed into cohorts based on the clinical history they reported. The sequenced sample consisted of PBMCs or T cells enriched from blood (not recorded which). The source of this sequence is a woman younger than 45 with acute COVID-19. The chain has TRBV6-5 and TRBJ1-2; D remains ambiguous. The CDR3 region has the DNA TGTGCCAGCAGTTACGGGGTCGGGAGCTATGGCTACACCTTC. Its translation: CASSYGVGSYGYTF.